The clone carrying this T cell receptor beta chain was seen a handful of times. Its target is not known. This entry comes from a study of CD8+ T cells in alopecia areata. Whole-study results and caveats: Among the top 100, expanded CD8+ clones, as well as scalp clonality, were significantly decreased by tofacitinib. Patients showed less clear TCR sequence sharing than mice, possibly partly because of HLA diversity.

Documented treatment: oral pan-JAK inhibitor, 5-10 mg twice daily. This CDR3 spans 12 amino acids. CDR1 and CDR2 (germline): MNHEY, SVGAGI. V was trimmed by 11 bases and J by 3 bases, leaving 13 bases between them. RNA, once extracted, was reverse transcribed into cDNA for use as the sequencing template. Sequencing used immunoSEQ multiplex PCR; TCRdb keeps in-frame clones, though not all of them. Of 150,000 to 200,000 clones detected, roughly 64% appear once; the ten largest clones hold roughly 12%. The source material was CD8+ T cells sorted from blood, sampled at week 24, from a patient treated with tofacitinib. V gene TRBV6-5 combines with J gene TRBJ2-5, with D possibly TRBD2 on 6 matching bases. This receptor was obtained from a human donor with alopecia areata. CDR3 in amino acids: CAAGGAEETQYF. The CDR3 DNA reads TGTGCCGCCGGGGGTGCGGAAGAGACCCAGTACTTC.